This TCR beta chain derives from a study of graft-versus-host responses after intestinal transplantation. The study, taken as a whole, reports: Clonal ratios of graft-versus-host to host-versus-graft in allografts were high for patients exhibiting graft-donor T cell macrochimerism.

With respect to this clone: The target antigen is unknown.

Assay: immunoSEQ multiplex PCR; the TCRdb copy retains only in-frame clones and omits some. The repertoire consists of roughly 100,000 clones, with 87% occurring once and the leading ten covering about 0.9%. CDR3 length equals 11 residues. Germline V lookup: CDR1 SGHNT, CDR2 YYREEE (reference sequence). V lost 4 bases and J lost 3, with 4 bases in between. The J gene is TRBJ2-5, the V gene TRBV5-4; D unresolved. The sample here was unstimulated CD4+ T cells sorted from spleen or lymph node cells, taken before intestinal transplant. The TCR was taken from a human donor who received an intestinal transplant. CDR3 sequence (DNA): TGTGCCAGCAGCCTCGAAGAGACCCAGTACTTC. Its translation is CASSLEETQYF.